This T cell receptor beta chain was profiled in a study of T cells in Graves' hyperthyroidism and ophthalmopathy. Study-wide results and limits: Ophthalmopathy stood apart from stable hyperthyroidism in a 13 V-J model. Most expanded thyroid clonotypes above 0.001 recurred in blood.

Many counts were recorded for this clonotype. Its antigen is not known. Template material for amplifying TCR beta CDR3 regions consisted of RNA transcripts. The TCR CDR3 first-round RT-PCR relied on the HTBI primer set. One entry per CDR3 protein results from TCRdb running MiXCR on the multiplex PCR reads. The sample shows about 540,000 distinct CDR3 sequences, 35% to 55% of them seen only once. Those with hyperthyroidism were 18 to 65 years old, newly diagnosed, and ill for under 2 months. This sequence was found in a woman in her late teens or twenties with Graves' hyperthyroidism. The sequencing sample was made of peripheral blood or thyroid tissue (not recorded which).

This chain's CDR3 is CATSTGGGTEAFF. CDR3 bases: TGTGCCACCAGTACAGGGGGGGGGACTGAAGCTTTCTTT. J is TRBJ1-1 and V is TRBV24-1, with 8 bases fitting TRBD1. The CDR3 extends over 13 amino acids. CDR1 is KGHDR and CDR2 is SFDVKD in the germline V gene. Trimming took 6 bases from V and 5 from J; bases not matched to a gene: 4.